These T cell receptor beta chains were read from a single sample in a study of T cell responses to AZD1222 COVID-19 vaccine. Profiling relied on immunoSEQ multiplex PCR, and the TCRdb table lists in-frame clones only, not all of them. Among about 70,000 clones listed, around 84% were seen once. The sequences come from peripheral blood, collected on day 0 of AZD1222 vaccination. The source is an adult in good health. Each CDR3 is given without its conserved first and last residue.

TRBV28,ASSLRGLQETQY
TRBV7-2,ASSVTGASNQPQH
TRBV18,ASSPSTSTDTQY
TRBV6-4,ASSDSSGGTDTQY
TRBV27,ASSPTYEQY
TRBV6-6,ASSPSTYSPEILYGYT
TRBV12-5,ASGFSASRVYEQY
TRBV27,ASSFMAGGGTEAF
TRBV6-5,ASSYSSNQPQH
TRBV15,ATSRGIQGWGEQH
TRBV10-3,AISGGAPSTDTQY
TRBV2,ARKGPIGYGYT
TRBV2,ASSEGRSGNTIY
TRBV3-1/TRBV3-2,ASSQRGGPETQY
TRBV3-1/TRBV3-2,ASSQVYSGESYEQY
TRBV5-1,ASRSAGTGSNEQF
TRBV7-6,ASSLGLVSGELF
TRBV7-8,ASSLVPGQDEQF
TRBV5-1,ASSLNGDDQPQH
TRBV3-1/TRBV3-2,ASSQDRGGSGSNQPQH
TRBV7-2,ASSLNRDDEQY
TRBV5-1,ASSLAGPLSGNTIY
TRBV3-1/TRBV3-2,ASSQERTSGLHEQF
TRBV6-5,ASSYSSGYLGYEQY
TRBV3-1/TRBV3-2,ASSQGGSRDTQY
TRBV10-2,ASGSINQPQH
TRBV10-3,AISPLLTSGGDETQY
TRBV5-1,ASSSGGKETQY
TRBV10-3,AIRSGEGQPQH
TRBV28,ASSFDRPSEKLF
TRBV7-2,ASSAQHRGGDTQY
TRBV28,ASSLTRGDRDL
TRBV28,ASSFSGTGSYEQY
TRBV4-1,ASSQDIITPAY
TRBV11-3,ASSLESQGYNEQF
TRBV19,ASSSPGTVETQY
TRBV3-1/TRBV3-2,ASSLRHGDTEAF
TRBV10-1,ASRPEAGSATEAF
TRBV7-2,ASSPSIVNTEAF
TRBV6-6,ASSSGARQPQH
TRBV5-1,ASSLGQANYGYT
TRBV28,ASRPDRARSYGYT
TRBV9,ASSASGGAYEQF
TRBV28,ASSPASLGQPQH
TRBV5-1,ASSRKGAQDGELF
TRBV28,ASSLIGTGNYGYT
TRBV4-2,ASSQADVGSRGEQF
TRBV4-2,ASSQDVRGDTQY
TRBV7-8,ASSLHRDNSYNSPLH
TRBV7-2,ASSTRTSNQPQH